A single sample gave rise to the 5 T cell receptor beta chains below, sequenced in a study of regulatory T cells in long-lasting Graves disease. Combining iRepertoire HTBI primers with Arm-PCR of CDR3 regions, the authors built TCR beta libraries. TCRdb redid the calling of the multiplex PCR reads with MiXCR, one entry per CDR3 protein. The sample lists about 340,000 distinct CDR3 sequences; roughly 21% were seen once. Sample time point: persistent/refractory GD, antithyroid drugs over 5 years with positive TRAb. The TCR library was made from RNA that had been extracted from PBMCs in TRIzol. This specimen consisted of peripheral blood mononuclear cells (PBMCs), obtained when the disease was refractory, from a patient treated with antithyroid drugs. The receptors come from a female donor with Graves disease.

J is TRBJ1-3 and V is TRBV4-1; D is undetermined. CDR1 and CDR2 from the germline V gene are MGHRA and YSYEKL. The CDR3 is 14 residues long. Trimming left V 1 base short and J 8 bases short, with 12 bases between. This CDR3 is CASSQVYGGDTIYF. CDR3 nucleotide sequence: TGCGCCAGCAGCCAAGTTTACGGCGGAGACACCATATATTTT.

This clonotype turned up a few times. The chain is built from TRBV7-9 and TRBJ1-2; D perhaps matches TRBD1 (5 bases). From germline, CDR1 is SEHNR and CDR2 FQNEAQ (reference sequence). With 3 bases removed from V and 5 bases from J, the gap between germline ends came to 16 bases. This CDR3 spans 15 amino acids. The CDR3 reads CASSFSGTGGYGYTF. Here the CDR3 DNA reads TGTGCCAGCAGCTTTTCCGGGACGGGGGGGTATGGCTACACCTTC.

This clonotype was detected a few times. This chain connects TRBV7-9 to TRBJ1-1; D gene uncertain. V was pared by 8 bases and J by 6 bases, with 13 bases between. The germline V gene encodes CDR1 SEHNR and CDR2 FQNEAQ (reference sequence). This CDR3 has 12 amino acids. CDR3 coding DNA: TGTGCCAGCCTCGGGGAGGGCGCTGAAGCTTTCTTT. Amino acids: CASLGEGAEAFF.

The gene calls are TRBV6-1 and TRBJ1-2; D possibly corresponds to TRBD1 (5 bases). Germline V gene data show CDR1 as MNHNS and CDR2 as SASEGT. Between the trimmed V and J ends, which lost 6 bases and 9 bases, there was a span of 11 bases. The CDR3 spans 11 residues. The CDR3 is CASRGGRSYTF. The CDR3 DNA follows: TGTGCCAGCAGGGGGGGGAGGAGCTACACCTTC.

In this sample, this clonotype turned up many times. CDR3: CASSARQGRNSPLHF. The CDR3 nucleotides are TGTGCCAGCAGTGCCAGACAGGGGAGAAATTCACCCCTCCACTTT. The rearrangement uses TRBV6-2 or TRBV6-3 and TRBJ1-6, with TRBD1 matching 8 bases. The germline V gene encodes CDR1 MNHEY and CDR2 SVGEGT. The CDR3 totals 15 residues. Unmatched junction bases numbered 7, after V lost 5 bases and J lost 7 bases.